A selection of T cell receptor beta chains follows, all from one sample in a study of T cells of healthy individuals. Via MiXCR, TCRdb re-called the 5' RACE reads, giving one row per CDR3 protein. The sample shows fewer than 90,000 distinct CDR3 sequences, 4% to 5.5% of them seen only once. The source of these receptors is a female donor in good health. Each CDR3 is given with its conserved first and last residue. D genes are given only for firm matches. Expanded clones are given a class, and other clones once, few, many or no size at all.

d_call	v_call	clone_size	j_call	cdr3_nt	cdr3_aa
NA	TRBV15	NA	TRBJ2-1	TGTGCCACCAGCAGAGATGGACGGGGTAGCTCCTACAATGAGCAGTTCTTC	CATSRDGRGSSYNEQFF
NA	TRBV13	NA	TRBJ2-7	TGTGCCAGCAGCCCCGAGGGCTCCTACGAGCAGTACTTC	CASSPEGSYEQYF
TRBD2	TRBV14	many	TRBJ2-1	TGTGCCAGCAGCTTTACCGGACTAGCGGGAGAGAGGAGATATGAGCAGTTCTTC	CASSFTGLAGERRYEQFF
TRBD2	TRBV4-3	NA	TRBJ2-1	TGCGCCAGCAGCCGGGCGGGAGAGGGGTATGAGCAGTTCTTC	CASSRAGEGYEQFF
NA	TRBV27	NA	TRBJ1-5	TGTGCCAGCAGTTCGACAGGTTATAATCAGCCCCAGCATTTT	CASSSTGYNQPQHF
TRBD1	TRBV4-1	many	TRBJ1-1	TGCGCCAGCAGCCAAGAGGGATACAGGGGAACTGAAGCTTTCTTT	CASSQEGYRGTEAFF
NA	TRBV6-2/TRBV6-3	many	TRBJ2-5	TGTGCCAGCAATGACGCTCAAGAGACCCAGTACTTC	CASNDAQETQYF
TRBD1	TRBV7-2	few	TRBJ1-3	TGTGCCAGCAGCTTTACAGGGGGACTTGCTGGAAACACCATATATTTT	CASSFTGGLAGNTIYF
NA	TRBV7-2	NA	TRBJ1-2	TGTGCCAGCAGCTCCTCCCGGACCTATGGCTACACCTTC	CASSSSRTYGYTF
TRBD2	TRBV20-1	NA	TRBJ2-3	TGCAGTGCGGGTCTAGCGGGAGGCCGTGCAGATACGCAGTATTTT	CSAGLAGGRADTQYF
NA	TRBV30	NA	TRBJ1-4	TGTGCCTGGAGAAGGGGCGCGGGTGAAAAACTGTTTTTT	CAWRRGAGEKLFF
TRBD1	TRBV29-1	many	TRBJ1-1	TGCAGCGTGGATAGGACAGGGTATGACGCTTTCTTT	CSVDRTGYDAFF
TRBD1	TRBV6-2/TRBV6-3	many	TRBJ2-1	TGTGCCAGCATTGAGACAGGGGCTTCCTACAATGAGCAGTTCTTC	CASIETGASYNEQFF
NA	TRBV27	few	TRBJ2-5	TGTGCCAGCAGTTTATCGATTCGTTCGGTCCAAGAGACCCAGTACTTC	CASSLSIRSVQETQYF
TRBD2	TRBV7-2	few	TRBJ2-7	TGTGCCAGCAGCTTAACTAGCGGGGAAACCTACGAGCAGTACTTC	CASSLTSGETYEQYF
NA	TRBV28	many	TRBJ1-1	TGTGCCAGCAGTTTACAGGGCGGTGGCACTGAAGCTTTCTTT	CASSLQGGGTEAFF
NA	TRBV11-2	many	TRBJ1-1	TGTGCCAGCAGCTCGCCGGGACACGGGTACACTGAAGCTTTCTTT	CASSSPGHGYTEAFF
NA	TRBV7-3	many	TRBJ2-1	TGTGCCAGCAGCTTATCGACGAGCGGAGCCCCTGGTGAGCAGTTCTTC	CASSLSTSGAPGEQFF
NA	TRBV20-1	few	TRBJ1-1	TGCAGTGCTAGAGGAGGTTTGGTGAACACTGAAGCTTTCTTT	CSARGGLVNTEAFF
TRBD2	TRBV6-2/TRBV6-3	many	TRBJ2-1	TGTGCCACCCGGGGGGTCTGGAGCTCCTACAATGAGCAGTTCTTC	CATRGVWSSYNEQFF
TRBD1	TRBV18	many	TRBJ1-6	TGTGCCAGCTCACCAACGACAGGGCGGAGCTCCTATAATTCACCCCTCCACTTT	CASSPTTGRSSYNSPLHF